This entry is about one T cell receptor beta chain. Its antigen remains unknown. The data were obtained in a study of blood T cells in healthy people across ages. Findings and caveats of the study: Lack of knowledge of donor CMV status possibly confounded expanded clonotype changes. Higher diversity and more naive CD4+ cells were features of long-lived donors, compared to aged donors.

The use of a sample-barcoded 5' primer and a J-beta primer mix characterized a second PCR of roughly 6 to 11 cycles. TCRdb re-analysed the 5' RACE reads in MiXCR, keeping a single row per CDR3 protein. The profile shows about 570,000 distinct CDR3 sequences, roughly 28% of them singletons. Peripheral blood samples of around 11 milliliters were drawn from each donor. Source material: blood. This TCR was sampled from a woman in her 70s in good health.

The CDR3 protein is CSVEGRERNEQYF. The CDR3 DNA sequence: TGCAGCGTTGAGGGGCGGGAGAGAAACGAGCAGTACTTC. The genes are TRBV29-1 and TRBJ2-7; 7 nucleotides align to TRBD2. The CDR3 totals 13 residues. Germline V CDR1 and CDR2: SQVTM, ANQGSEA. Trimming took 3 bases from V and 5 from J; bases not matched to a gene: 7.